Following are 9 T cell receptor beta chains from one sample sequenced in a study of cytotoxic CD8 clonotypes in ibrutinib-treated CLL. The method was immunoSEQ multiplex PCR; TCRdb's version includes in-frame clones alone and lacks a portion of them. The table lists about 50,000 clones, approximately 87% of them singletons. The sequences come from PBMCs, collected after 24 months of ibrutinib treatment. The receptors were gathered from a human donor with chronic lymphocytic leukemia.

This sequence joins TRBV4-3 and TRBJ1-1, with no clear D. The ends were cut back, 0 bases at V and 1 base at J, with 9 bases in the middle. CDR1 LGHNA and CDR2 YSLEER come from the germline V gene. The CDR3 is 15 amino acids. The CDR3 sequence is CASSQDQRRNTEAFF. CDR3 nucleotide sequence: TGCGCCAGCAGCCAAGATCAGAGACGGAACACTGAAGCTTTCTTT.

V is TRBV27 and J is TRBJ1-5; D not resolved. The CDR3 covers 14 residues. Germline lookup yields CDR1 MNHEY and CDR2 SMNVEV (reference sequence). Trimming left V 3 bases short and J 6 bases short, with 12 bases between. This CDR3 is CASSLERESQPQHF. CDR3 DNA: TGTGCCAGCAGTTTGGAAAGGGAAAGTCAGCCCCAGCATTTT.

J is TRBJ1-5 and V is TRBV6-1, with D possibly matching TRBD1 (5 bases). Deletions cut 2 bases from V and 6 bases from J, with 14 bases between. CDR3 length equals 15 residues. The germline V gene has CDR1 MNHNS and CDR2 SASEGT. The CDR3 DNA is TGTGCCAGCAGTGAACCCTTCCGGGGGGGTCAGCCCCAGCATTTT. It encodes CASSEPFRGGQPQHF.

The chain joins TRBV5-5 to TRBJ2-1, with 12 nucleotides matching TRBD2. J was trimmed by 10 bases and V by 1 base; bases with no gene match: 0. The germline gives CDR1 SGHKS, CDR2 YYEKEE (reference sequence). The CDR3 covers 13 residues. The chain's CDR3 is CASSLTSGGEQFF. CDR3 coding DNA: TGTGCCAGCAGCTTGACTAGCGGGGGGGAGCAGTTCTTC.

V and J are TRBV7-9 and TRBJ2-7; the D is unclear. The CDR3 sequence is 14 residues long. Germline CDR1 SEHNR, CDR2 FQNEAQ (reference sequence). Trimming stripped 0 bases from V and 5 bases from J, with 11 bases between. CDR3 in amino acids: CASSLAGFENEQYF. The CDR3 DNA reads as TGTGCCAGCAGCTTAGCAGGGTTCGAGAACGAGCAGTACTTC.

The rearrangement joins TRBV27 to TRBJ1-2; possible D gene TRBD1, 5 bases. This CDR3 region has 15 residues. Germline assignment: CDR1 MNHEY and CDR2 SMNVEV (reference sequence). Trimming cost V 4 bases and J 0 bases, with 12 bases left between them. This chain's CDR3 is CASSSRVGANYGYTF. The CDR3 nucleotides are TGTGCCAGCAGTTCCAGGGTTGGCGCTAACTATGGCTACACCTTC.

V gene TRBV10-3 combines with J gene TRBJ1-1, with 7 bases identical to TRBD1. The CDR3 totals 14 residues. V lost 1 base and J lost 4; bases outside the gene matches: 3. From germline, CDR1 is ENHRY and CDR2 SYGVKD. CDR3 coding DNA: TGTGCCATCAGTGAGTTGACAGGGAGCACTGAAGCTTTCTTT. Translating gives CAISELTGSTEAFF.

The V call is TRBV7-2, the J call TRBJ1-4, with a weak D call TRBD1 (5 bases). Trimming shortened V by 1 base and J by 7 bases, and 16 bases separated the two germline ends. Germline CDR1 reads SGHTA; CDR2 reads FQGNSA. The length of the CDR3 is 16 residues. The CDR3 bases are TGTGCCAGCAGCTTAGACAGGCCGAGCCCCTTTGAAAAACTGTTTTTT. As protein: CASSLDRPSPFEKLFF.

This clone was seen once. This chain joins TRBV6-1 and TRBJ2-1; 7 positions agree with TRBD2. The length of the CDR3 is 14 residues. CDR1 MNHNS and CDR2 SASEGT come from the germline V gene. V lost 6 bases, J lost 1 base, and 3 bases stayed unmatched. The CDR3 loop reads CASSPGGSYNEQFF. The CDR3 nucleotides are TGTGCCAGCAGCCCGGGAGGTTCCTACAATGAGCAGTTCTTC.